This entry concerns a single T cell receptor (beta chain). Using RNA transcripts, the TCR beta CDR3 regions were amplified. Scientists carried out first-round RT-PCR using HTBI primers and then a second-round multiplex PCR. TCRdb re-analysed the multiplex PCR reads in MiXCR, keeping a single row per CDR3 protein. The data hold about 740,000 distinct CDR3 sequences, with roughly 41% observed a single time. This CDR3 spans 15 amino acids. Trimming left V 3 bases short and J 3 bases short, with 15 bases between. Germline CDR1 reads SNHLY; CDR2 reads FYNNEI. The record originates from a study of Graves' ophthalmopathy and Graves' hyperthyroidism.

This rearrangement joins TRBV2 to TRBJ2-7; D is possibly TRBD2 (5 bases). Sequenced sample: peripheral blood. The receptor was isolated from an adult man with Graves' ophthalmopathy. The CDR3 nucleotides read TGTGCCAGCAGTGACCCACAGAGGGCAGTCTACGAGCAGTACTTC. Its protein is CASSDPQRAVYEQYF.